The clone carrying this T cell receptor beta chain was recorded a few times. Its antigen is undetermined. This sample stems from a study of T-cell reconstitution after alpha-beta-depleted transplantation in children. The V gene lost 5 bases and the J gene lost 0 bases, with 14 bases spanning the gap. This CDR3 has 15 amino acids. Study-wide findings and caveats: Hyperexpanded clones declined; after one year, newly produced T cells mostly supplied diversity. Several patients had high TCRbeta diversity at day 60; it came from surviving recipient T cells and thymic progenitors. Several hundred expanded graft clones reportedly gave rise to the alpha-beta T cells present about two months after transplant.

A library of TCRbeta sequences, prepared with unique molecular identifiers, was generated. TCRdb passed the PCR reads through MiXCR, listing each CDR3 protein once. The profile shows about 640,000 distinct CDR3 sequences, under 15% of them singletons. Sequenced material: PBMCs, mostly from graft donor cells, taken 360 days after TCRalphabeta/CD19-depleted stem cell transplant. The clonotype was recovered from a male patient aged 10 to 17 who had a stem cell transplant for acute myeloid leukemia, so the T cells may come from the graft donor. This chain uses TRBV12-3 or TRBV12-4 with TRBJ2-7; the D gene is possibly TRBD2 (6 bases). CDR3 DNA sequence: TGTGCCAGCAGTCCTCCTAGCGCGCACTCCTACGAGCAGTACTTC. This translates into CASSPPSAHSYEQYF.